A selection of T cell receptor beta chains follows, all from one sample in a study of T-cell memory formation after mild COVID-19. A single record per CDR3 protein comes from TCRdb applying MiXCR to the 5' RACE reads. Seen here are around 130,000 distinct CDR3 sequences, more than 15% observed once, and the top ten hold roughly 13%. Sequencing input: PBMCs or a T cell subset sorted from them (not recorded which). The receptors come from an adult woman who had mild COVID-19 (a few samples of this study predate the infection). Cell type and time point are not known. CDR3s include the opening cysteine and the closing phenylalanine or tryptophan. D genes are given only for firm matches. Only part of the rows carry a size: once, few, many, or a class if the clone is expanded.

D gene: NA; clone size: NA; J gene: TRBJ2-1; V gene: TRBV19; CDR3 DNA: TGTGCCAGTAGCCCCAATCTAGACCACAATGAGCAGTTCTTC; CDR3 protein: CASSPNLDHNEQFF
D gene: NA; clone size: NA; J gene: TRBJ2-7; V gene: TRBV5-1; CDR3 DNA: TGCGCCAGCAGCTTGGACTCACCGCCCTACGAGCAGTACTTC; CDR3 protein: CASSLDSPPYEQYF
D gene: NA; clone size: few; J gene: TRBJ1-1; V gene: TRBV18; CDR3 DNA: TGTGCCAGCTCACCGTCAGGGTTAGAAGCTTTCTTT; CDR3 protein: CASSPSGLEAFF
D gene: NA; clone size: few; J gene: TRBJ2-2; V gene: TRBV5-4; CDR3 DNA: TGTGCCAGCAGCACTGCAGGCCTTACGAACACCGGGGAGCTGTTTTTT; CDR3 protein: CASSTAGLTNTGELFF
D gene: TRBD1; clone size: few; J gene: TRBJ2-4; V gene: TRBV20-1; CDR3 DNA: TGCAGCACGGACAGGGACATAGCCAAAAACATTCAGTACTTC; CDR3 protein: CSTDRDIAKNIQYF
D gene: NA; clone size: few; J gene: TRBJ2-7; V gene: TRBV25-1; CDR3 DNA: TGTGCCAGCAGTCTAGATTTCTTCTACGAGCAGTACTTC; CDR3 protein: CASSLDFFYEQYF
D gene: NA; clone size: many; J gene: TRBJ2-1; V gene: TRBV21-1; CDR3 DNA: TGTGCCAGCAGCAAACTCGAGAATGAGCAGTTCTTC; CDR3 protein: CASSKLENEQFF
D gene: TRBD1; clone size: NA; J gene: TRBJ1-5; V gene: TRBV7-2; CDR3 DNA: TGTGCCAGCAGCTCACAGGGGGCCAATCAGCCCCAGCATTTT; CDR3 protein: CASSSQGANQPQHF
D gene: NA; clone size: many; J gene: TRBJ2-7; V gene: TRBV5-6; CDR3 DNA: TGTGCCAGCAGCTTGAAGGGCAGGGCCACCTACGAGCAGTACTTC; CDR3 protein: CASSLKGRATYEQYF
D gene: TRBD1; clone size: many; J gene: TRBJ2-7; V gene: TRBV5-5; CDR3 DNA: TGTGCCAGCAGCGTACAGGGGGCTCCCTACGAGCAGTACTTC; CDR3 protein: CASSVQGAPYEQYF
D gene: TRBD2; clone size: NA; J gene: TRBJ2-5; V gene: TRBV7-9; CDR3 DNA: TGTGCCAGCAGCCCGTTAGCGGGGGCGGAGACCCAGTACTTC; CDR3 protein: CASSPLAGAETQYF
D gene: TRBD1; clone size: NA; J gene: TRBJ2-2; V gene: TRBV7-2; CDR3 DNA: TGTGCCAGCGGGGGACAGGGATCGAACACCGGGGAGCTGTTTTTT; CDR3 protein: CASGGQGSNTGELFF
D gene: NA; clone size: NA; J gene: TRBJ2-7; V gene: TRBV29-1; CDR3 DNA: TGCAGCACCTTTGGGGTGGGGACCGGTTCCACCTACGAGCAGTACTTC; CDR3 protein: CSTFGVGTGSTYEQYF
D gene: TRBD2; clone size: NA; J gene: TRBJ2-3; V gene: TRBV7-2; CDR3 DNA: TGTGACAGCAGCTTAGGGGTGGCGGGAGTAGGCACAGATACGCAGTATTTT; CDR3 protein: CDSSLGVAGVGTDTQYF
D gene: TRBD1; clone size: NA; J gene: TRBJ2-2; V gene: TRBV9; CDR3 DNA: TGTGCCAGCAGCGTATCGAGGGGGCCCACCGGGGAGCTGTTTTTT; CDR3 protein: CASSVSRGPTGELFF
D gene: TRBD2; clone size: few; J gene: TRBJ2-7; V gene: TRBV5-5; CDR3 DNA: TGTGCCAGCACCCCAGGTCGGAGCGGGGGGACCAACGAGCAGTACTTC; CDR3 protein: CASTPGRSGGTNEQYF
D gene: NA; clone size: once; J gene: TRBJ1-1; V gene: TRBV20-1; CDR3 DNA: TGCAGTGCTAGAGGGGTCACTGAAGCTTTCTTT; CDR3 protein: CSARGVTEAFF
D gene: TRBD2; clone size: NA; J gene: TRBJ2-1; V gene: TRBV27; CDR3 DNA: TGTGCCAGCAGTTCCCGAGAGAGGACTAGCGGGAGGGCAGGCATCTACAATGAGCAGTTCTTC; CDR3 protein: CASSSRERTSGRAGIYNEQFF
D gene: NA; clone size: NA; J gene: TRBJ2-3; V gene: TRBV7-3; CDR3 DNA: TGTGCCAGCAGCTCCGGGGGTAGCACAGATACGCAGTATTTT; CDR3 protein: CASSSGGSTDTQYF
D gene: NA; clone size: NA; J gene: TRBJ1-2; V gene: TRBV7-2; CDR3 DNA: TGTGCCAGCAGCTCTTTTGGGGGGGCCGGCTACACCTTC; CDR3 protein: CASSSFGGAGYTF
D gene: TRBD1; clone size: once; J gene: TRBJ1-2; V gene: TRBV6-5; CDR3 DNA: TGTGCCAGCAGTTACTCAGTTCCCAAGGACAGGATATATGGCTACACCTTC; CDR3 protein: CASSYSVPKDRIYGYTF
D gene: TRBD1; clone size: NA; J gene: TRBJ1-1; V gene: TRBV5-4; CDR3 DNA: TGTGCCAGCAGCTTGGCGGCAGGGGGCGGCCGTGCCACTGAAGCTTTCTTT; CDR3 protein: CASSLAAGGGRATEAFF
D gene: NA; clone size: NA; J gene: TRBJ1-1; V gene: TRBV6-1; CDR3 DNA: TGTGCCAGTGTCGGGGGGGGCACTGAAGCTTTCTTT; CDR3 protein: CASVGGGTEAFF
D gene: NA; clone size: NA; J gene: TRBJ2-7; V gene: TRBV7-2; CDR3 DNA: TGTGCCAGCAGCTCCAGGACTACCTCCTACGAGCAGTACTTC; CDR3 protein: CASSSRTTSYEQYF
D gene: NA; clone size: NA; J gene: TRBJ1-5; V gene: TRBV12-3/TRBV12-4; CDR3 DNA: TGTGCCAGCAGTTTACGAAGGGTTAGTCAGCCCCAGCATTTT; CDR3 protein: CASSLRRVSQPQHF
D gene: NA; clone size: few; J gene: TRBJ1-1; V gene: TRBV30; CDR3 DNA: TGTGCCTGGAGTGTACAAGTAGGGACGAACACTGAAGCTTTCTTT; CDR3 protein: CAWSVQVGTNTEAFF
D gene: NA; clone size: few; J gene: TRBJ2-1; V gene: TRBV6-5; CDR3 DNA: TGTGCCAGCAGCCCGGACAATTCCTACAATGAGCAGTTCTTC; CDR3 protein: CASSPDNSYNEQFF
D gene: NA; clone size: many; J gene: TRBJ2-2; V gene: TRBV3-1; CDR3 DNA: TGTGCCAGCAGCCAAGAGTTTAAGGACGGTACCACCGGGGAGCTGTTTTTT; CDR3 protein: CASSQEFKDGTTGELFF
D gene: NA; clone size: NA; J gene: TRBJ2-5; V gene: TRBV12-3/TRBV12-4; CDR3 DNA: TGTGCCAGCAGTTTAGATGAAGCAGGCCCCCAGTACTTC; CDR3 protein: CASSLDEAGPQYF
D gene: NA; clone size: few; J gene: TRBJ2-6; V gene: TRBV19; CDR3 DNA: TGTGCCAGTAGTATCAGCTCTGGGGCCAACGTCCTGACTTTC; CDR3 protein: CASSISSGANVLTF
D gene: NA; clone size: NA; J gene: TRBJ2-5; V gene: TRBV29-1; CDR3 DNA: TGCAGCGTTGAAGAGGGATGGCGGAAAGAGACCCAGTACTTC; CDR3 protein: CSVEEGWRKETQYF
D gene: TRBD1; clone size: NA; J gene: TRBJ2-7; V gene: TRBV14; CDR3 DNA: TGTGCCAGCAGCATGACCGGACAGGGGTTCTACGAGCAGTACTTC; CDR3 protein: CASSMTGQGFYEQYF
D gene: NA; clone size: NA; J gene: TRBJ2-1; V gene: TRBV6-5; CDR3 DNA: TGTGCCAGCAGTTACTCTTGGGAAGGGTACAATGAGCAGTTCTTC; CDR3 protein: CASSYSWEGYNEQFF
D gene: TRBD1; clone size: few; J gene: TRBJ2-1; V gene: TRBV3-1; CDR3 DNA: TGTGCCAGCAGCCCTAGACAGGGGGCGCGCAATGAGCAGTTCTTC; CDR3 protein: CASSPRQGARNEQFF
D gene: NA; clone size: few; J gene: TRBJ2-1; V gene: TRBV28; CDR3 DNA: TGTGCCAGCGGTTTCCAGGGTAATGAGCAGTTCTTC; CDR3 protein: CASGFQGNEQFF
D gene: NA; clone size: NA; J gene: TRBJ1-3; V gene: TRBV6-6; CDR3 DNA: TGTGCCAGCAGCGGTACAGGTGGAAACACCATATATTTT; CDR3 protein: CASSGTGGNTIYF
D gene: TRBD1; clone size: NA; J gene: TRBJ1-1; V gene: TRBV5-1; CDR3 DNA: TGCGCCAGCAGCCCGGGGGGACAGTCGAACACTGAAGCTTTCTTT; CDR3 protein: CASSPGGQSNTEAFF
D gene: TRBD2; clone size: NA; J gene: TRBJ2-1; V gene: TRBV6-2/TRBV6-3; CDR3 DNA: TGTGCCAGCAGTCTTAGCGGGAGGAGGCAGCAGTTCTTC; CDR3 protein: CASSLSGRRQQFF
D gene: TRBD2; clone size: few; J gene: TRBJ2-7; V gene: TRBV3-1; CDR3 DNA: TGTGCCAGCAGCCAAGTTCGTCTAGCGGCGAGCTCCTACGAGCAGTACTTC; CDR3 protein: CASSQVRLAASSYEQYF
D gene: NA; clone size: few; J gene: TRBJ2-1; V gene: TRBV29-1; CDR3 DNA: TGCAGCGGCCGAGGGAGCTCCTACAATGAGCAGTTCTTC; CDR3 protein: CSGRGSSYNEQFF
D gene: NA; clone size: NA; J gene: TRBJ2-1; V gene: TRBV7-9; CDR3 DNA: TGTGCCAGCAGCTTACTCGGCGGAGATGAGCAGTTCTTC; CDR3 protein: CASSLLGGDEQFF
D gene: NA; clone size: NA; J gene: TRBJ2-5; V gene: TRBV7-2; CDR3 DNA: TGTGACAGCAGCCTCGGGGGCCTCGCGAGGGAGACCCAGTACTTC; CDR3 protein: CDSSLGGLARETQYF
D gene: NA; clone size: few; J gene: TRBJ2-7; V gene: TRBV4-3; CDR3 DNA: TGCGCCAGCAGCCAAGCAGGGTCCGGCTACGAGCAGTACTTC; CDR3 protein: CASSQAGSGYEQYF
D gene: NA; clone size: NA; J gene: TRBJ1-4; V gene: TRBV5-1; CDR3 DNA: TGCGCCAGCAGCCCCCTGGGGGCTAATGAAAAACTGTTTTTT; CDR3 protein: CASSPLGANEKLFF
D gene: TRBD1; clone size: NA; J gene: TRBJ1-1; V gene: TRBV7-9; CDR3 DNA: TGTGCCAGCAGCTTATCAGGGGGCTCCCCTAAGAGCACTGAAGCTTTCTTT; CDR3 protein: CASSLSGGSPKSTEAFF
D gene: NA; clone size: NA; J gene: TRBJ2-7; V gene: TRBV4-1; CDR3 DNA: TGCGCCAGCAGCCAAGTTGGAGAAGGGGTTATCAGGGAGCAGTACTTC; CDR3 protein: CASSQVGEGVIREQYF
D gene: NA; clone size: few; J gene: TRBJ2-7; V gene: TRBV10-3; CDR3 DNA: TGTGCCATCAGTGATTCCTGGGAGGTTAGCTCCTACGAGCAGTACTTC; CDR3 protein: CAISDSWEVSSYEQYF
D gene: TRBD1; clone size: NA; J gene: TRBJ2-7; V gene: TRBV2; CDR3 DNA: TGTGCCAGCAGTGTGACAGGGGCCTTACAGTACGAGCAGTACTTC; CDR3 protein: CASSVTGALQYEQYF
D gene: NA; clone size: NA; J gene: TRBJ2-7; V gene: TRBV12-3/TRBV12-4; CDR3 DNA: TGTGCCAGCAGTTTGGGCTACGGACCCCAGGCCTCCTACGAGCAGTACTTC; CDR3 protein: CASSLGYGPQASYEQYF
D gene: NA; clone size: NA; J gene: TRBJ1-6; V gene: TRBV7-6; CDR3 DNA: TGTGCCAGCAGCCTGAGACCTAGTTGGGGCAATTCACCCATCCACTTT; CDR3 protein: CASSLRPSWGNSPIHF